This paragraph reports one TCR beta chain. Its specificity is not known. The data stem from a study of T cells in Graves' hyperthyroidism and ophthalmopathy. In the study overall: Initial diagnosis, before any treatment, was when peripheral blood was collected.

For Graves' hyperthyroidism to be stable, ophthalmopathy could not progress within 18 months. Diagnostic decisions used clinical symptoms, serum thyroxine and TRAb, thyroid ultrasound and orbital computed tomography. Study-wide results and limits: Blood also carried most thyroid clonotypes expanded above 0.001.

Researchers took RNA transcripts and amplified the TCR beta CDR3 regions from them. The study used the HTBI primer set for a first-round RT-PCR of the TCR CDR3. TCRdb passed the multiplex PCR reads through MiXCR, listing each CDR3 protein once. This table has approximately 210,000 distinct CDR3 sequences, roughly 17% appearing once. Germline V gene data show CDR1 as LGHNA and CDR2 as YNFKEQ. Trimming pared 2 bases from V and 0 bases from J, leaving 12 bases between. This CDR3 spans 16 amino acids. This clonotype was obtained from a man aged 50 to 60 with Graves' hyperthyroidism. Material: blood. The V gene is TRBV4-2, the J gene TRBJ2-3; D remains ambiguous. The CDR3 DNA reads as TGTGCCAGCAGCCAATATGCGTCCAGTAGCACAGATACGCAGTATTTT. Translating gives CASSQYASSSTDTQYF.